This TCR beta chain was retrieved from a study of cytomegalovirus exposure and HLA in healthy donors. Study results and limitations: The authors later found most CMV-associated TCR beta chains appeared HLA-restricted. Using the classifier, cytomegalovirus status was reportedly diagnosed with high specificity and sensitivity. According to the study, roughly 160 TCR beta chains were cytomegalovirus-associated.

On this clone: Its antigen is still unknown.

The PCR employed 60 Vbeta primers together with 13 Jbeta primers. Original data processing: Later, an analysis found about 77 million unique TCR beta chains, and about 9.9 million of these were shared. The method was immunoSEQ multiplex PCR; TCRdb's version includes in-frame clones alone and lacks a portion of them. That table is the source of V, J and clone size, and D and trimming were worked out from the DNA. Of roughly 200,000 clones in the sample, about 80% are singletons; the top ten hold 2.5% to 3.5%. This TCR was sampled from a woman aged 55-75 years in good health and CMV-seropositive. Sequenced sample: PBMCs.

This CDR3 is CASSFSPPYEQYF. The CDR3 coding sequence is TGCGCCAGCAGCTTCTCTCCCCCTTACGAGCAGTACTTC. V and J are TRBV5-1 and TRBJ2-7; D is undetermined. V lost 2 bases to trimming and J lost 4 bases, with 10 bases between them. Germline loops: CDR1 SGHRS, CDR2 YFSETQ. The CDR3 loop spans 13 amino acids.